Below, 25 T cell receptor beta chains from the same sample are listed, as sequenced in a study of Graves' ophthalmopathy and Graves' hyperthyroidism. The authors amplified TCR beta CDR3 regions, and they did so from RNA transcripts for repertoire sequencing. RT-PCR with HTBI primers came first, then second-round multiplex PCR. TCRdb recomputed calls from the multiplex PCR reads with MiXCR, one row per CDR3 protein. The sample carries 360,000 or so distinct CDR3 sequences, approximately 20% recorded once. The source material was peripheral blood. These receptor sequences come from a woman in her late teens or twenties with Graves' ophthalmopathy.

This clonotype was recorded many times. The chain joins TRBV5-1 to TRBJ2-7; no firm D call. V was pared by 1 base and J by 0 bases, with 8 bases between. Germline assignment: CDR1 SGHRS and CDR2 YFSETQ. The CDR3 sequence is 14 residues long. CDR3 in amino acids: CASSLIVSSYEQYF. The CDR3 bases are TGCGCCAGCAGCTTGATCGTCAGCTCCTACGAGCAGTACTTC.

CDR3 coding DNA: TGTGCCAGCAGCTTTCTCCCAGGATACTACGAGCAGTACTTC. Translated: CASSFLPGYYEQYF. The V gene is TRBV7-2, the J gene TRBJ2-7, with no clear D. The CDR3 sequence is 14 residues long. Trimming took 3 bases from V and 3 from J, leaving 12 bases between them. Germline V gene data show CDR1 as SGHTA and CDR2 as FQGNSA. Looking up the rest from reference TRBV7-2 and TRBJ2-7 gives the full variable domain: GAGVSQSPSNKVTEKGKDVELRCDPISGHTALYWYRQSLGQGLEFLIYFQGNSAPDKSGLPSDRFSAERTGGSVSTLTIQRTQQEDSAVYLCASSFLPGYYEQYFGPGTRLTVT.

At least ten counts were recorded for this clonotype. The V call is TRBV11-2, the J call TRBJ2-2; D gene uncertain. The germline V and J ends were trimmed by 3 bases and 1 base, with 6 bases remaining between them. This CDR3 is 14 amino acids long. CDR1 and CDR2 (germline): SGHAT, FQNNGV. The CDR3 sequence: CASSFEQNTGELFF. Here the CDR3 DNA reads TGTGCCAGCAGCTTCGAGCAGAACACCGGGGAGCTGTTTTTT.

This clonotype was observed many times. J is TRBJ2-5 and V is TRBV13; D unresolved. Germline lookup yields CDR1 PRHDT and CDR2 FYEKMQ (reference sequence). V lost 4 bases and J lost 2, with 8 bases in between. The CDR3 spans 13 residues. DNA for the CDR3: TGTGCCAGCAGCTCTAACCCGCAAGAGACCCAGTACTTC. It translates to CASSSNPQETQYF.

The table lists this clonotype with many counts. CDR3 in amino acids: CASTWRNNQPQHF. DNA of the CDR3: TGTGCCAGTACGTGGCGGAACAATCAGCCCCAGCATTTT. This chain uses TRBV19 with TRBJ1-5; D not certain. This CDR3 is built from 13 residues. The germline V gene has CDR1 LNHDA and CDR2 SQIVND (reference sequence). V shed 7 bases and J shed 3 bases, with 10 bases lying between them.

This rearrangement joins TRBV19 to TRBJ1-1, with TRBD1 matching over 7 bases. This CDR3 spans 16 amino acids. CDR1 is LNHDA, CDR2 SQIVND, per germline (reference sequence). V lost 1 base and J lost 6; bases outside the gene matches: 11. For the CDR3, the DNA is TGTGCCAGTAGTATAGGGGAGACAGGGTCCTGGGCTGAAGCTTTCTTT. This gives the protein CASSIGETGSWAEAFF.

The sample holds many counts of this clonotype. The gene calls are TRBV20-1 and TRBJ2-7, with 9 bases matching TRBD1. V was clipped by 5 bases and J by 6 bases; unmatched bases: 8. Germline CDR1 reads DFQATT; CDR2 reads SNEGSKA (reference sequence). This CDR3 comprises 13 residues. CDR3 bases: TGCAGTGCTGCCGGGACAGGGAAAATCGAGCAGTACTTC. It yields the protein CSAAGTGKIEQYF.

This clonotype was counted at least ten times. The chain employs TRBV11-3 and TRBJ1-1, with 7 bases matching TRBD1. The CDR3 is made up of 18 amino acids. Trimming cost V 3 bases and J 9 bases; bases outside gene matches: 22. Per the germline V gene, CDR1 is SGHNT and CDR2 is YENEEA. The CDR3 loop is CASSFPGGAGTPTLKAFF. In DNA, the CDR3 is TGTGCCAGCAGCTTTCCAGGGGGGGCGGGGACCCCAACCCTGAAAGCTTTCTTT.

The chain employs TRBV6-1 and TRBJ2-2, with D maybe TRBD2 (5 bases). Germline CDR1 is MNHNS and CDR2 is SASEGT. V lost 5 bases, J lost 2 bases, and 12 bases lay in between. This CDR3 is built from 15 residues. DNA of the CDR3: TGTGCCAGCAGTAATCTAGCAGGAAACACCGGGGAGCTGTTTTTT. It codes for CASSNLAGNTGELFF.

This clonotype occurred many times. The J gene is TRBJ1-6, the V gene TRBV6-5, with D unclear. CDR1 is MNHEY and CDR2 is SVGAGI in the germline V gene. The CDR3 runs to 14 residues. Trimming shortened V by 6 bases and J by 5 bases, and 11 bases separated the two germline ends. The chain's CDR3 is CASSPGVDNSPLHF. As DNA, the CDR3 is TGTGCCAGCAGCCCTGGAGTGGATAATTCACCCCTCCACTTT.

There are many counts of this clonotype. The V gene is TRBV2, the J gene TRBJ1-2, with 9 bases identical to TRBD1. Trimming removed 6 bases from V and 2 bases from J; junction bases left unmatched: 4. Germline CDR1 reads SNHLY; CDR2 reads FYNNEI. The CDR3 runs 14 residues. The CDR3 reads CASSAGQGNYGYTF. CDR3 nucleotide sequence: TGTGCCAGCAGCGCGGGACAGGGCAACTATGGCTACACCTTC.

This clonotype was counted at least ten times. The chain uses TRBV29-1 and TRBJ1-3, with D perhaps matching TRBD1 (5 bases). This CDR3 is built from 13 residues. Trimming shortened V by 5 bases and J by 0 bases, and 8 bases separated the two germline ends. CDR1 SQVTM and CDR2 ANQGSEA come from the germline V gene. CDR3 in DNA: TGCAGCGTTCCAGGGCTCTCTGGAAACACCATATATTTT. Translated: CSVPGLSGNTIYF. The variable domain in full, with the rest retrieved from reference TRBV29-1 and TRBJ1-3, is SAVISQKPSRDICQRGTSLTIQCQVDSQVTMMFWYRQQPGQSLTLIATANQGSEATYESGFVIDKFPISRPNLTFSTLTVSNMSPEDSSIYLCSVPGLSGNTIYFGEGSWLTVV.

This clonotype showed up many times. The chain has TRBV10-2 and TRBJ2-7, with TRBD2 matching over 11 bases. Trimming cost V 2 bases and J 4 bases; bases outside gene matches: 1. Germline CDR1 WSHSY, CDR2 SAAADI. The CDR3 is made up of 14 amino acids. The CDR3 here is CASSEGLAGYEQYF. In DNA, the CDR3 is TGCGCCAGCAGTGAGGGACTAGCGGGTTACGAGCAGTACTTC.

Details on this clonotype: This could be a read error, since a much larger clone is one nucleotide away. The chain is built from TRBV15 and TRBJ2-2; TRBD1 might be the D (5 bases). The CDR3 sequence is 13 residues long. V shed 3 bases and J shed 6 bases, with 8 bases lying between them. In germline, CDR1 is LNHNV, CDR2 YYDKDF (reference sequence). The CDR3, as DNA: TGTGCCACCAGCAGCGCAGGGCCCGGGGAGCTGTTTTTT. Translating gives CATSSAGPGELFF. The full variable domain, in which reference TRBV15 and TRBJ2-2 provide the parts outside the CDR3, is DAMVIQNPRYQVTQFGKPVTLSCSQTLNHNVMYWYQQKSSQAPKLLFHYYDKDFNNEADTPDNFQSRRPNTSFCFLDIRSPGLGDTAMYLCATSSAGPGELFFGEGSRLTVL.

Here the CDR3 DNA reads TGTGCCAGCAGTGATGAAAGGTACACTGAAGCTTTCTTT. Translating gives CASSDERYTEAFF. The chain has TRBV6-1 and TRBJ1-1; D gene uncertain. The CDR3 has 13 residues. The germline V gene has CDR1 MNHNS and CDR2 SASEGT. V lost 3 bases to trimming and J lost 3 bases, with 8 bases between them.

This clonotype occurred many times. The gene calls are TRBV7-3 and TRBJ2-5, with TRBD1 identical over 7 bases. The CDR3 length is 16 residues. Germline V gene lookup returns CDR1 SGHTA and CDR2 FQGTGA. V trimming: 5 bases; J trimming: 5 bases; junction bases outside the gene matches: 14. The CDR3 nucleotides read TGTGCCAGCAGCCTGGGATCCAGGGGGAAGTGGGAGACCCAGTACTTC. It translates to CASSLGSRGKWETQYF.

This clonotype was found many times. The chain joins TRBV16 to TRBJ1-4, with 10 nucleotides matching TRBD1. Germline lookup yields CDR1 KGHSY and CDR2 FQNENV. There are 14 residues in the CDR3. V was pared by 6 bases and J by 8 bases, with 6 bases of the junction left unmatched. CDR3 DNA sequence: TGTGCCAGCAGTTGGACAGGGGGGGAAGAAAAACTGTTTTTT. Protein sequence: CASSWTGGEEKLFF. Drawing the rest from reference TRBV16 and TRBJ1-4, the complete variable domain is GEEVAQTPKHLVRGEGQKAKLYCAPIKGHSYVFWYQQVLKNEFKFLISFQNENVFDETGMPKERFSAKCLPNSPCSLEIQATKLEDSAVYFCASSWTGGEEKLFFGSGTQLSVL.

The chain combines TRBV7-2 with TRBJ2-4; 7 bases are shared with TRBD1. The CDR3 runs 14 residues. Germline CDR1 is SGHTA and CDR2 is FQGNSA. V shed 1 base and J 6 bases; nucleotides not matched to a gene: 3. The CDR3 nucleotides are TGTGCCAGCAGCTTAGAACAGGGGAGAAACATTCAGTACTTC. This encodes CASSLEQGRNIQYF.

This clonotype has ten or more counts. The chain links TRBV28 to TRBJ2-7, with D possibly being TRBD1 (6 bases). CDR1 is MDHEN and CDR2 is SYDVKM in the germline V gene. The CDR3 has 14 amino acids. Trimming removed 6 bases from V and 4 bases from J, with 16 bases in between. The CDR3 loop is CASRYTGHLYEQYF. The CDR3 nucleotides read TGTGCCAGCAGGTACACGGGACACCTATACGAGCAGTACTTC. The complete variable domain, with remaining parts taken from reference TRBV28 and TRBJ2-7, reads DVKVTQSSRYLVKRTGEKVFLECVQDMDHENMFWYRQDPGLGLRLIYFSYDVKMKEKGDIPEGYSVSREKKERFSLILESASTNQTSMYLCASRYTGHLYEQYFGPGTRLTVT.

The chain employs TRBV6-1 and TRBJ1-5, with D unclear. V lost 3 bases and J lost 8, with 2 bases in between. Germline CDR1 is MNHNS and CDR2 is SASEGT. The CDR3 is 10 amino acids. The chain's CDR3 is CASSDKPQHF. DNA of the CDR3: TGTGCCAGCAGTGACAAGCCCCAGCATTTT.

This clonotype was picked up many times. This chain links TRBV6-2 or TRBV6-3 with TRBJ1-5; perhaps TRBD1 as D (6 bases). With 2 bases removed from V and 5 bases from J, the gap between germline ends came to 10 bases. The CDR3 spans 14 residues. The germline V gene has CDR1 MNHEY and CDR2 SVGEGT. For the CDR3, the DNA is TGTGCCAGCAGTTACGGGACACCCGATCAGCCCCAGCATTTT. Protein sequence: CASSYGTPDQPQHF.

The sample holds many counts of this clonotype. The chain combines TRBV7-2 with TRBJ2-5, with D perhaps matching TRBD2 (6 bases). This CDR3 spans 15 amino acids. Germline CDR1 is SGHTA and CDR2 is FQGNSA. Between the trimmed V and J ends, which lost 1 base and 2 bases, there was a span of 11 bases. As DNA, the CDR3 is TGTGCCAGCAGCTTAGGATCGACTAGTCAAGAGACCCAGTACTTC. This gives the protein CASSLGSTSQETQYF.

This clonotype occurred many times. The chain carries TRBV6-1 and TRBJ1-3; unclear D gene. The germline V gene has CDR1 MNHNS and CDR2 SASEGT. The CDR3 has 14 residues. Trimming left V 7 bases short and J 0 bases short, with 10 bases between. In DNA form, the CDR3 reads TGTGCCAGCACCTTCGACGGCTCTGGAAACACCATATATTTT. Translating gives CASTFDGSGNTIYF.

The table lists this clonotype with many counts. Just one base apart from a much larger clone, this may be a read error. The V gene is TRBV11-2, the J gene TRBJ2-7; D not certain. This CDR3 comprises 11 residues. Germline loops: CDR1 SGHAT, CDR2 FQNNGV. Here the CDR3 reads CASGFYYEQYF. As DNA, the CDR3 is TGTGCCAGCGGCTTCTACTACGAGCAGTACTTC.

This clonotype was seen at least ten times. The chain carries TRBV20-1 and TRBJ2-6; D not certain. Germline V gene data show CDR1 as DFQATT and CDR2 as SNEGSKA (reference sequence). The V end was cut by 6 bases, the J end by 0 bases, with 9 bases between. The CDR3 runs 14 residues. CDR3 sequence reads: CSARTGSGANVLTF. In DNA, the CDR3 is TGCAGTGCCAGGACGGGCTCTGGGGCCAACGTCCTGACTTTC.